This entry features one TCR beta chain sequence. Its matching antigen is unknown. Germline loops: CDR1 SGHRS, CDR2 YFSETQ. The CDR3 contains 16 residues. The V gene lost 0 bases and the J gene lost 0 bases, with 11 bases spanning the gap. This table comes from immunoSEQ multiplex PCR, and its TCRdb copy is limited to in-frame clones, with some not included. Among 70,000 to 75,000 clones listed, 85% were seen once. The sample originates from a study of OX40 agonist ivuxolimab in advanced cancers. Study information: Dose-escalation patients had hepatocellular carcinoma, melanoma, renal cell or head and neck cancer. A partial response was reached by three patients: one with hepatocellular carcinoma and two with cutaneous melanoma.

Study-level results: Doses of 0.1 to 3.0 mg/kg were accompanied by clonal expansion of CD4+ and CD8+ blood T cells by week 6. On average, CD8+ T cells showed a greater number of expanded clones than CD4+.

The chain carries TRBV5-1 and TRBJ2-3; D possibly corresponds to TRBD2 (6 bases). The clonotype was recovered from an adult with an advanced solid tumor such as melanoma, head and neck, liver or kidney cancer. The source material was CD4+ or CD8+ T cells sorted from blood, sampled in a trial of the OX40 agonist ivuxolimab. Here the CDR3 DNA reads TGCGCCAGCAGCTTGGCAGCTAGCGTGAGCACAGATACGCAGTATTTT. Translating it yields CASSLAASVSTDTQYF.